This TCR beta chain was identified in a study of T cell changes during pregnancy in multiple sclerosis. The germline CDR1 and CDR2 sequences are LNHDA and SQIVND (reference sequence). V was pared by 4 bases and J by 4 bases, with 11 bases between. This CDR3 is 15 amino acids long. TCRdb keeps only in-frame clones here, not all; method: immunoSEQ multiplex PCR. The sample records more than 70,000 clones, roughly 93% being singletons. The receptor was isolated from a female donor with multiple sclerosis, enrolled in a pregnancy study. The chain has TRBV19 and TRBJ2-6; possible D gene TRBD1, 6 bases. Material: peripheral blood, obtained in the second trimester of pregnancy. The CDR3 region has the DNA TGTGCCAGTAGTACCACAGGGAACGGGGCCAACGTCCTGACTTTC. Amino acid sequence: CASSTTGNGANVLTF.